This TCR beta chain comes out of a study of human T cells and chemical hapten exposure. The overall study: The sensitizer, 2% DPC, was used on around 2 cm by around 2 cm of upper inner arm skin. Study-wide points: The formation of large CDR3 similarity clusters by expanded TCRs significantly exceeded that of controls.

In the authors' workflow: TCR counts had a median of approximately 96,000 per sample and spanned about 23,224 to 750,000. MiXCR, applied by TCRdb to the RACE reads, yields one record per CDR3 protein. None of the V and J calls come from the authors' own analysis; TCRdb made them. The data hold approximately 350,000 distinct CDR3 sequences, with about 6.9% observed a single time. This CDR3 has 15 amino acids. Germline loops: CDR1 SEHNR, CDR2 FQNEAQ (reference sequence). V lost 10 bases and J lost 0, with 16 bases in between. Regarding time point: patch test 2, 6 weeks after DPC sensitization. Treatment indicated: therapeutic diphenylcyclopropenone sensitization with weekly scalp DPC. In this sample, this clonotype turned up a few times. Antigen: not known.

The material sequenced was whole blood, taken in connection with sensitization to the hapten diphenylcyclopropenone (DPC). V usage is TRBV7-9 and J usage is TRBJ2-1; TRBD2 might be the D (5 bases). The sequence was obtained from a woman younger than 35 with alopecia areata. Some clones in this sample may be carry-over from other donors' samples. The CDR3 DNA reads TGTGCCACTATCTCGGATGGGAGCTCCTACAATGAGCAGTTCTTC. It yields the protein CATISDGSSYNEQFF.